A single sample is the source of the 30 T cell receptor beta chains below, sequenced in a study of T cell repertoires in cytomegalovirus infection (dated 2019 in TCRdb). Sequencing instrument: Illumina HiSeq 1500. TCRdb reprocessed the public reads (quality trimming at Q25 with fastp, clone calling with MiXCR) and kept in-frame beta chains. Each CDR3 protein gets just one entry, which takes the most common genes and DNA from the rows behind it. This sample gives around 490,000 distinct CDR3 sequences in total; 26% of them show up just once. Together, the top ten hold 13% of the sample. Input material: PBMCs. Receptors were obtained from a human donor in good health (CMV status not recorded). Some clones in this sample may be carry-over from other donors' samples.

This chain links TRBV6-5 with TRBJ1-3; D remains unclear. Germline values: CDR1 MNHEY, CDR2 SVGAGI. The CDR3 consists of 15 residues. Trimming shortened V by 2 bases and J by 0 bases, and 8 bases separated the two germline ends. The CDR3 DNA reads as TGTGCCAGCAGTTACCGTCCTTACTCTGGAAACACCATATATTTT. Translating gives CASSYRPYSGNTIYF.

The chain couples TRBV18 to TRBJ2-3; TRBD1 is a possible D gene (6 bases). V was cut by 2 bases and J by 4 bases, with 16 bases left in between. This CDR3 comprises 16 residues. Per germline, CDR1 KGHSH and CDR2 LQKENI. The CDR3 DNA reads TGTGCCAGCTCACCAACGGCAGGGGCAGGGGCAGATACGCAGTATTTT. Amino acids: CASSPTAGAGADTQYF.

This clonotype has ten or more counts. This chain uses TRBV7-2 with TRBJ1-2; D gene ambiguous. The CDR3 has 14 amino acids. Germline assignment: CDR1 SGHTA and CDR2 FQGNSA. Trimming left V 4 bases short and J 9 bases short, with 18 bases between. Here the CDR3 reads CASSSHGGSISYTF. CDR3 in DNA: TGTGCCAGCAGCTCCCATGGCGGGAGTATCAGCTACACCTTC.

This rearrangement joins TRBV12-5 to TRBJ2-2; D uncertain. Trimming took 2 bases from V and 0 from J, leaving 4 bases between them. Germline loops: CDR1 LGHNT, CDR2 FRNRAP. This CDR3 has 14 amino acids. CDR3 in amino acids: CASGLIPNTGELFF. The CDR3 DNA sequence: TGTGCTAGTGGTTTGATCCCGAACACCGGGGAGCTGTTTTTT.

This clonotype was recorded a few times. This chain links TRBV20-1 with TRBJ2-2; D is uncertain. The V end was cut by 0 bases, the J end by 0 bases, with 8 bases between. The CDR3 consists of 15 residues. Germline V gene data show CDR1 as DFQATT and CDR2 as SNEGSKA (reference sequence). CDR3: CSARDRLSNTGELFF. As DNA, the CDR3 is TGCAGTGCTAGAGATCGGCTTTCGAACACCGGGGAGCTGTTTTTT.

The V and J genes are TRBV29-1 and TRBJ2-6; D is uncertain. V lost 7 bases and J lost 0, with 10 bases in between. Germline CDR1 SQVTM, CDR2 ANQGSEA. This CDR3 is built from 14 residues. The CDR3 nucleotides are TGCAGCGACCCAGACGGCTCTGGGGCCAACGTCCTGACTTTC. Amino acid sequence: CSDPDGSGANVLTF.

This clonotype came up a few times. This rearrangement joins TRBV7-2 to TRBJ2-5; TRBD2 aligns across 16 bases. The J segment lost 5 bases and the V segment lost 5 bases, leaving 11 bases of the junction unmatched. The CDR3 is made up of 18 amino acids. Germline V gives CDR1 SGHTA, CDR2 FQGNSA. The CDR3 protein is CASSPGTSGRALGETQYF. As DNA, the CDR3 is TGTGCCAGCAGCCCCGGGACTAGCGGGAGGGCCTTAGGTGAGACCCAGTACTTC.

This clonotype was recorded at least ten times. The genes are TRBV7-2 and TRBJ2-1; the match to TRBD1 covers 9 bases. V shed 5 bases and J 2 bases; nucleotides not matched to a gene: 7. This CDR3 has 16 residues. Germline V gene data show CDR1 as SGHTA and CDR2 as FQGNSA. This chain's CDR3 is CASSLLGTGPYNEQFF. CDR3 DNA sequence: TGTGCCAGCAGCCTTCTCGGGACAGGGCCCTACAATGAGCAGTTCTTC.

This clonotype was seen a handful of times. This chain links TRBV5-5 with TRBJ1-2; 8 bases fit TRBD1. Trimming removed 3 bases from V and 5 bases from J; junction bases left unmatched: 6. This CDR3 has 14 residues. Germline CDR1 SGHKS, CDR2 YYEKEE (reference sequence). This CDR3 is CASSSVTGGYGYTF. CDR3 DNA: TGTGCCAGCAGCTCCGTAACAGGGGGATATGGCTACACCTTC.

This clonotype was picked up a small number of times. V is TRBV7-2 and J is TRBJ1-2, with D maybe TRBD1 (5 bases). V shed 1 base and J shed 2 bases, with 11 bases lying between them. The CDR3 runs 15 residues. Germline CDR1 reads SGHTA; CDR2 reads FQGNSA. As DNA, the CDR3 is TGTGCCAGCAGCTTAGAGCGCGGGGCGAACTATGGCTACACCTTC. This encodes CASSLERGANYGYTF. The whole variable domain, remainder taken from reference TRBV7-2 and TRBJ1-2, is GAGVSQSPSNKVTEKGKDVELRCDPISGHTALYWYRQSLGQGLEFLIYFQGNSAPDKSGLPSDRFSAERTGGSVSTLTIQRTQQEDSAVYLCASSLERGANYGYTFGSGTRLTVV.

The V call is TRBV7-6, the J call TRBJ2-5; tentatively, D is TRBD2 (5 bases). V lost 5 bases, J lost 7 bases, and 17 bases lay in between. In germline, CDR1 is SGHVS, CDR2 FNYEAQ. CDR3 length equals 14 residues. The CDR3 here is CASSPGDLSGTQYF. The DNA of the CDR3 is TGTGCCAGCAGCCCCGGGGATCTAAGTGGGACCCAGTACTTC.

The chain joins TRBV7-3 to TRBJ2-3; D is uncertain. CDR3 length equals 14 residues. Trimming cost V 5 bases and J 7 bases, with 16 bases left between them. The germline CDR1 and CDR2 sequences are SGHTA and FQGTGA. The DNA for the CDR3 is TGTGCCAGCAGCCCGGGCCGCGGCAGGAATACGCAGTATTTT. Its protein product is CASSPGRGRNTQYF.

This clonotype showed up many times. The chain links TRBV7-9 to TRBJ2-6; D not certain. The CDR3 runs to 14 residues. Germline V gives CDR1 SEHNR, CDR2 FQNEAQ (reference sequence). The ends were cut back, 2 bases at V and 7 bases at J, with 9 bases in the middle. CDR3 sequence: CASSLLPSANVLTF. Here the CDR3 DNA reads TGTGCCAGCAGCTTACTCCCTAGTGCCAACGTCCTGACTTTC.

The rearrangement links TRBV7-9 to TRBJ1-1; D is unresolved. The ends were cut back, 6 bases at V and 2 bases at J, with 19 bases in the middle. This CDR3 is 16 amino acids long. The germline gives CDR1 SEHNR, CDR2 FQNEAQ (reference sequence). The CDR3 bases are TGTGCCAGCAGGCCAACCACTTCCTGGGGAAACACTGAAGCTTTCTTT. Its translation is CASRPTTSWGNTEAFF. Drawing the rest from reference TRBV7-9 and TRBJ1-1, the complete variable domain is DTGVSQNPRHKITKRGQNVTFRCDPISEHNRLYWYRQTLGQGPEFLTYFQNEAQLEKSRLLSDRFSAERPKGSFSTLEIQRTEQGDSAMYLCASRPTTSWGNTEAFFGQGTRLTVV.

This clonotype was seen many times. The rearrangement joins TRBV7-2 to TRBJ2-5; D is ambiguous. V was pared by 4 bases and J by 5 bases, with 11 bases between. The CDR3 sequence is 13 residues long. The germline V gene has CDR1 SGHTA and CDR2 FQGNSA. The CDR3 region is CASSSYVRETQYF. CDR3 nucleotides: TGTGCCAGCAGCTCATACGTACGCGAGACCCAGTACTTC.

The genes are TRBV27 and TRBJ2-3, with D tentatively TRBD2 (6 bases). V was clipped by 1 base and J by 2 bases, with 13 bases between them. CDR1 is MNHEY and CDR2 is SMNVEV in the germline V gene (reference sequence). The CDR3 sequence is 16 residues long. This chain's CDR3 is CASSLYPGTYTDTQYF. In DNA, the CDR3 is TGTGCCAGCAGTTTATATCCGGGGACTTACACAGATACGCAGTATTTT.

This clonotype was seen repeatedly, ten times or more. The chain employs TRBV7-2 and TRBJ2-3; 7 nucleotides line up with TRBD2. V trimming: 4 bases; J trimming: 0 bases; junction bases outside the gene matches: 4. The CDR3 consists of 15 residues. Germline-derived CDR1 and CDR2 are SGHTA and FQGNSA. In DNA form, the CDR3 reads TGTGCCAGCAGCTCCCAGCGGGGTAGCACAGATACGCAGTATTTT. This translates into CASSSQRGSTDTQYF.

This clonotype has a handful of counts. The chain has TRBV11-3 and TRBJ2-1; tentatively, D is TRBD2 (5 bases). Between the trimmed V and J ends, which lost 6 bases and 0 bases, there was a span of 9 bases. The CDR3 is 14 amino acids. Germline lookup yields CDR1 SGHNT and CDR2 YENEEA. CDR3 protein: CASSEGSSYNEQFF. CDR3 bases: TGTGCCAGCAGTGAGGGAAGCTCCTACAATGAGCAGTTCTTC.

V and J are TRBV20-1 and TRBJ2-7, with D tentatively TRBD2 (5 bases). The ends were cut back, 7 bases at V and 7 bases at J, with 14 bases in the middle. In germline, CDR1 is DFQATT, CDR2 SNEGSKA (reference sequence). This CDR3 has 11 residues. In DNA form, the CDR3 reads TGCAGTGTTGCCGTGAGGGAAGAGCAGTACTTC. This encodes CSVAVREEQYF.

This chain links TRBV6-5 with TRBJ2-3, with a weak D call TRBD2 (5 bases). V was shortened by 3 bases and J by 0 bases, with 10 bases between the two germline ends. The germline V gene encodes CDR1 MNHEY and CDR2 SVGAGI. The CDR3 is made up of 15 amino acids. The CDR3 reads CASSYFGVSTDTQYF. CDR3 nucleotide sequence: TGTGCCAGCAGTTATTTCGGGGTTAGCACAGATACGCAGTATTTT.

This clonotype was detected only a few times. The V and J genes are TRBV4-1 and TRBJ2-1; D is tentatively TRBD1 or TRBD2 (5 bases each). The germline V and J ends were trimmed by 1 base and 3 bases, with 16 bases remaining between them. From germline, CDR1 is MGHRA and CDR2 YSYEKL. This CDR3 has 17 amino acids. DNA for the CDR3: TGCGCCAGCAGCCAAGTTGCCGGGACGTCCCACTACAATGAGCAGTTCTTC. Translation: CASSQVAGTSHYNEQFF.

This clonotype was seen more than once but under ten times. This chain links TRBV27 with TRBJ2-7; 7 nucleotides align to TRBD2. The germline gives CDR1 MNHEY, CDR2 SMNVEV (reference sequence). CDR3 length: 12 amino acids. J gave up 6 bases and V 5 bases, and 4 bases lay outside the gene matches. As DNA, the CDR3 is TGTGCCAGCAGTGGACTAGAGGGCGAGCAGTACTTC. Translating it yields CASSGLEGEQYF.

This sequence joins TRBV20-1 and TRBJ1-5; a weak D match, TRBD1 (5 bases). This CDR3 is built from 15 residues. The germline V gene has CDR1 DFQATT and CDR2 SNEGSKA (reference sequence). Trimming cost V 3 bases and J 1 base, with 13 bases left between them. The CDR3 coding sequence is TGCAGTGCTAGCCGGTCGCAGGGAAGCAATCAGCCCCAGCATTTT. As protein: CSASRSQGSNQPQHF.

In this sample, this clonotype turned up a few times. The gene calls are TRBV7-7 and TRBJ2-7; D is uncertain. The CDR3 extends over 14 amino acids. The V end lost 5 bases, the J end lost 0 bases, and 11 bases lay between the germline ends. Germline CDR1 reads SSHAT; CDR2 reads FNYEAQ (reference sequence). The CDR3 reads CASSLSAISYEQYF. The CDR3 coding sequence is TGTGCCAGCAGCCTATCGGCCATCTCCTACGAGCAGTACTTC.

The chain employs TRBV11-2 and TRBJ1-2, with a weak D call TRBD1 (5 bases). Germline assignment: CDR1 SGHAT and CDR2 FQNNGV. The CDR3 has 18 amino acids. V lost 4 bases, J lost 0 bases, and 21 bases lay in between. In DNA form, the CDR3 reads TGTGCCAGCAGCTATTCGACGATCTCGGGAGGGGCTAACTATGGCTACACCTTC. The encoded protein is CASSYSTISGGANYGYTF.

The V call is TRBV28, the J call TRBJ2-4; TRBD1 is a possible D gene (6 bases). The CDR3 sequence is 14 residues long. Per the germline V gene, CDR1 is MDHEN and CDR2 is SYDVKM. Trimming cost V 1 base and J 7 bases, with 11 bases left between them. This chain's CDR3 is CASSLYDRTNIQYF. CDR3 bases: TGTGCCAGCAGTTTATACGACAGGACTAACATTCAGTACTTC.

The table lists this clonotype with a few counts. This rearrangement joins TRBV4-1 to TRBJ2-1; 7 positions agree with TRBD1. Germline CDR1 reads MGHRA; CDR2 reads YSYEKL. The CDR3 has 16 residues. The junction had 7 bases not matched to a gene; V was cut back by 5 bases and J by 0 bases. The CDR3 here is CASSEKTGSSYNEQFF. The CDR3 region has the DNA TGCGCCAGCAGCGAGAAGACAGGGAGCTCCTACAATGAGCAGTTCTTC.

The chain links TRBV10-3 to TRBJ2-1, with D perhaps being TRBD1 or TRBD2 (5 bases each). V was clipped by 9 bases and J by 6 bases, with 15 bases between them. There are 13 residues in the CDR3. The germline gives CDR1 ENHRY, CDR2 SYGVKD. The CDR3 sequence: CAIRRGTGNEQFF. In DNA form, the CDR3 reads TGTGCCATTCGTAGAGGGACGGGCAATGAGCAGTTCTTC.

This clonotype was counted ten times or more. The chain combines TRBV7-2 with TRBJ2-5, with D perhaps matching TRBD2 (5 bases). The germline V and J ends were trimmed by 5 bases and 5 bases, with 15 bases remaining between them. Germline values: CDR1 SGHTA, CDR2 FQGNSA. The CDR3 loop spans 14 amino acids. CDR3 sequence: CASSADFGRETQYF. CDR3 sequence (DNA): TGTGCCAGCAGCGCGGACTTCGGCCGGGAGACCCAGTACTTC.

The V gene is TRBV19, the J gene TRBJ2-5, with D perhaps TRBD1 (7 bases). Germline assignment: CDR1 LNHDA and CDR2 SQIVND (reference sequence). The CDR3 is 15 amino acids. V was cut by 0 bases and J by 5 bases, with 13 bases left in between. The CDR3 protein is CASSIEAGGGETQYF. The CDR3 DNA sequence: TGTGCCAGTAGTATAGAAGCAGGGGGAGGCGAGACCCAGTACTTC.